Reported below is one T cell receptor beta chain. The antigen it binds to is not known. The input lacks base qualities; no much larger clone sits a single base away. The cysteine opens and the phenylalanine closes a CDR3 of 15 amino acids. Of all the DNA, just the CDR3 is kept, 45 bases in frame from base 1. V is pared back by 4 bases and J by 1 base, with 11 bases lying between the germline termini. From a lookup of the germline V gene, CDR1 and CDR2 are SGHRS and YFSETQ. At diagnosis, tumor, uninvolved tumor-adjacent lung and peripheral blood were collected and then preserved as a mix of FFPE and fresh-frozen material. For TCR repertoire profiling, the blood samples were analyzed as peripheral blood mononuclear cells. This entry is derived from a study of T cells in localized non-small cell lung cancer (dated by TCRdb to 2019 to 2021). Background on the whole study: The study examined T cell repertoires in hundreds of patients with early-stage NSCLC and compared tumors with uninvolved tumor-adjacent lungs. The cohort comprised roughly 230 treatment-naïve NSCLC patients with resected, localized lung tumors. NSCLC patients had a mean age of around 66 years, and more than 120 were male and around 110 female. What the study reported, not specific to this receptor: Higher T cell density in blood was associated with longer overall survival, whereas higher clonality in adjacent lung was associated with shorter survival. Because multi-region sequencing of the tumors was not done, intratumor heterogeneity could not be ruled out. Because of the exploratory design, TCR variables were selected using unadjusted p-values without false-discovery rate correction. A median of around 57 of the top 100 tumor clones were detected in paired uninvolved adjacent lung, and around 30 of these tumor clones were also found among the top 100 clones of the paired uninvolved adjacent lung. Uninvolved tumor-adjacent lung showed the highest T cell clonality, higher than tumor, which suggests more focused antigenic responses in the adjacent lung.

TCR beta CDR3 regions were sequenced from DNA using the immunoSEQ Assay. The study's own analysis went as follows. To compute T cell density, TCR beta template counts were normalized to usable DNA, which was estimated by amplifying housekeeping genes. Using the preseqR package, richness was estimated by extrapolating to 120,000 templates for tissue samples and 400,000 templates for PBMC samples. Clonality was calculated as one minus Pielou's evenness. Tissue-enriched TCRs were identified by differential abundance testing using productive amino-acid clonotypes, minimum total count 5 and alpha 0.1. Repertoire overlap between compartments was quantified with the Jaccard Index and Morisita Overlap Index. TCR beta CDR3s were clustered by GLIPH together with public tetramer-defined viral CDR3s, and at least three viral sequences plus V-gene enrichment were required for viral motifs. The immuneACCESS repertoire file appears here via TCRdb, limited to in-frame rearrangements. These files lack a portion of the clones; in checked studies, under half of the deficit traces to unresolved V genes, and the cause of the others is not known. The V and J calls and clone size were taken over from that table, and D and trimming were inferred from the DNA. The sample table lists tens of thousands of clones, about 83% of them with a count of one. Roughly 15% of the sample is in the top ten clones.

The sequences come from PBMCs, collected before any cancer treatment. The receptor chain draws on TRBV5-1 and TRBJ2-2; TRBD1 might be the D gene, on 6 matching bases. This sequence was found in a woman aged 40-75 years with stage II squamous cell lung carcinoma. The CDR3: CASSQRGGNTGELFF. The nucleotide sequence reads TGCGCCAGCAGCCAAAGAGGGGGGAACACCGGGGAGCTGTTTTTT.